These 13 T cell receptor beta chains were all obtained from the same sample, sequenced in a study of control samples from healthy donors and cancer patients. Generated by immunoSEQ multiplex PCR, the TCRdb table keeps only in-frame clones and is missing some. The profile shows over 100,000 clones, roughly 92% of them singletons. Sample: blood. These TCRs come from a man younger than 35 in good health.

This clone has just a few counts. The CDR3 loop is CASSQGPAGVTGELFF. The CDR3 nucleotides read TGTGCCAGCAGTCAAGGGCCGGCGGGGGTGACCGGGGAGCTGTTTTTT. The chain links TRBV7-3 to TRBJ2-2; 7 positions agree with TRBD2. V shed 6 bases and J 5 bases; nucleotides not matched to a gene: 12. This CDR3 contains 16 residues. Germline CDR1 and CDR2: SGHTA and FQGTGA.

V usage is TRBV7-6 and J usage is TRBJ1-2; tentatively, D is TRBD1 (5 bases). CDR3 size: 15 residues. From germline, CDR1 is SGHVS and CDR2 FNYEAQ. Trimming removed 0 bases at V and 4 bases at J, with 12 bases between. DNA of the CDR3: TGTGCCAGCAGCTTAGCGCTGGCAGGGCGCTATGGCTACACCTTC. As protein: CASSLALAGRYGYTF.

The rearrangement joins TRBV24-1 to TRBJ1-6; possibly TRBD1 for D (6 bases). This CDR3 region has 16 residues. The V end was cut by 5 bases, the J end by 2 bases, with 12 bases between. Germline lookup yields CDR1 KGHDR and CDR2 SFDVKD. The CDR3 DNA follows: TGTGCCACCAGTGGCACAGGGAGCGCCTATAATTCACCCCTCCACTTT. Encoded protein: CATSGTGSAYNSPLHF.

The rearrangement links TRBV7-6 to TRBJ2-5, with TRBD2 identical over 7 bases. Germline V gives CDR1 SGHVS, CDR2 FNYEAQ. J was trimmed by 0 bases and V by 5 bases; bases with no gene match: 3. The CDR3 consists of 14 residues. The CDR3 sequence is CASSTRGYQETQYF. For the CDR3, the DNA is TGTGCCAGCAGCACGCGGGGGTACCAAGAGACCCAGTACTTC.

This chain uses TRBV15 with TRBJ1-4; a possible D gene is TRBD1 (6 bases). CDR3 size: 16 residues. Trimming pared 8 bases from V and 7 bases from J, leaving 23 bases between. Germline loops: CDR1 LNHNV, CDR2 YYDKDF (reference sequence). This CDR3 is CATRSGSGGRGEKLFF. The CDR3 region has the DNA TGTGCCACCCGGTCGGGGTCGGGGGGCAGAGGTGAAAAACTGTTTTTT.

The chain recombines TRBV6-5 with TRBJ2-1; 11 bases agree with TRBD2. Germline V gene sequence: CDR1 MNHEY, CDR2 SVGAGI. V gave up 6 bases and J gave up 4 bases; unmatched junction bases: 5. The CDR3 covers 15 residues. CDR3 nucleotide sequence: TGTGCCAGCAGCCCAATAGCGGGGGGGTACAATGAGCAGTTCTTC. It codes for CASSPIAGGYNEQFF.

The chain uses TRBV4-1 and TRBJ1-1; D gene unclear. Germline V gene lookup returns CDR1 MGHRA and CDR2 YSYEKL. The CDR3 consists of 17 residues. V lost 1 base and J 0 bases, leaving 15 bases between the germline ends. This CDR3 is CASSQGSRSLMNTEAFF. CDR3 DNA sequence: TGCGCCAGCAGCCAAGGGAGTCGGAGCCTAATGAACACTGAAGCTTTCTTT.

The chain carries TRBV12-3 or TRBV12-4 and TRBJ1-1; a possible D gene is TRBD1 (5 bases). With 6 bases removed from V and 9 bases from J, the gap between germline ends came to 14 bases. This CDR3 comprises 12 residues. CDR3 region: CASSRDSLKAFF. The CDR3 DNA reads TGTGCCAGCAGCCGAGACAGCCTAAAAGCTTTCTTT.

The rearrangement uses TRBV7-2 and TRBJ1-6; weak D call: TRBD1 (6 bases). The germline V and J ends were trimmed by 4 bases and 3 bases, with 13 bases remaining between them. Germline CDR1 is SGHTA and CDR2 is FQGNSA. This CDR3 comprises 16 residues. The CDR3 nucleotides read TGTGCCAGCAGCTCAAGGACAGCCTACTATAATTCACCCCTCCACTTT. The encoded protein is CASSSRTAYYNSPLHF.

The chain uses TRBV24-1 and TRBJ1-2; 7 bases line up with TRBD1. Germline V gene data show CDR1 as KGHDR and CDR2 as SFDVKD. The CDR3 runs to 14 residues. J lost 4 bases, V lost 4 bases, and 5 bases had no gene match. CDR3 sequence reads: CATSDTGATYGYTF. The CDR3 nucleotides are TGTGCCACCAGTGACACAGGGGCTACCTATGGCTACACCTTC.

The chain is built from TRBV27 and TRBJ2-7; D unresolved. Trimming left V 6 bases short and J 0 bases short, with 12 bases between. Germline V CDR1 and CDR2: MNHEY, SMNVEV (reference sequence). The CDR3 runs to 14 residues. Here the CDR3 DNA reads TGTGCCAGCAGCCGCAGTGCTGGCTCCTACGAGCAGTACTTC. It encodes CASSRSAGSYEQYF.

V is TRBV9 and J is TRBJ2-1; TRBD2 agrees at 8 bases. Germline V gene data show CDR1 as SGDLS and CDR2 as YYNGEE. The V gene end was trimmed by 4 bases and the J gene end by 4 bases; junction bases not matched to a gene: 7. The CDR3 runs to 15 residues. The CDR3 nucleotides are TGTGCCAGCAGCCCTCGGGTAGCGGGGTACAATGAGCAGTTCTTC. Amino acids: CASSPRVAGYNEQFF. The full variable domain, rest sourced from reference TRBV9 and TRBJ2-1, is DSGVTQTPKHLITATGQRVTLRCSPRSGDLSVYWYQQSLDQGLQFLIQYYNGEERAKGNILERFSAQQFPDLHSELNLSSLELGDSALYFCASSPRVAGYNEQFFGPGTRLTVL.

The chain recombines TRBV19 with TRBJ1-5; no reliable D call. With 2 bases removed from V and 5 bases from J, the gap between germline ends came to 13 bases. The germline gives CDR1 LNHDA, CDR2 SQIVND (reference sequence). This CDR3 has 15 residues. As DNA, the CDR3 is TGTGCCAGTAGTATATCACAACGGGGATATCAGCCCCAGCATTTT. Translating gives CASSISQRGYQPQHF. Full variable domain (missing parts from reference TRBV19 and TRBJ1-5): DGGITQSPKYLFRKEGQNVTLSCEQNLNHDAMYWYRQDPGQGLRLIYYSQIVNDFQKGDIAEGYSVSREKKESFPLTVTSAQKNPTAFYLCASSISQRGYQPQHFGDGTRLSIL.